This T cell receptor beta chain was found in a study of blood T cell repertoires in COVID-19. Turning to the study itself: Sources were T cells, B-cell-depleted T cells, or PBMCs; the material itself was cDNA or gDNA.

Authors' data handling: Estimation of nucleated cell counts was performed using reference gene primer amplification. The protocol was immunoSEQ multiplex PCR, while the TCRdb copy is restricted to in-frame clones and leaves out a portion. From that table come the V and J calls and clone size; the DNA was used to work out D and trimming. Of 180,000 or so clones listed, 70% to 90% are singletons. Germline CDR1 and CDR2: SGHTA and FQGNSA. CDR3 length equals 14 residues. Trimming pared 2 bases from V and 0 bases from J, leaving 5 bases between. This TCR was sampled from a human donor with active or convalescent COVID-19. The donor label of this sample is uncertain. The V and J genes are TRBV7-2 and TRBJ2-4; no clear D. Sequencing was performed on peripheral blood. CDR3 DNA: TGTGCCAGCAGCTTACTACTAGCCAAAAACATTCAGTACTTC. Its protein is CASSLLLAKNIQYF.